This note documents a single T cell receptor beta chain sequence. Its antigen is undetermined. The sample is drawn from a study of lymphopenia after photon versus proton radiotherapy. Trimming pared 0 bases from V and 7 bases from J, leaving 12 bases between. CDR1 SGHAT and CDR2 FQNNGV come from the germline V gene. CDR3 length: 15 residues. Sequencing used immunoSEQ multiplex PCR; TCRdb keeps in-frame clones, though not all of them. The sample has fewer than 25,000 clones; roughly 84% are singletons. Study-wide findings and caveats: A bigger post-nadir fall in TCR diversity correlated inversely with survival time in deceased patients. Photon-treated patients lost naive T cells and TCR diversity; proton-treated stayed stable.

The input for sequencing was peripheral blood, taken from a patient treated with photon-based radiotherapy. The V gene is TRBV11-2, the J gene TRBJ2-2; D uncertain. The clonotype was recovered from a man aged 35-49 years with gastric cancer. The CDR3 region is CASSLDGSAGGELFF. In DNA, the CDR3 is TGTGCCAGCAGCTTAGATGGGTCGGCCGGCGGGGAGCTGTTTTTT.